One and the same sample provided the 26 T cell receptor beta chains below, sequenced in a study of identical twins. TCRdb itself ran the 5' RACE reads through MiXCR, one entry per CDR3 protein. The table lists some 1,600,000 distinct CDR3 sequences, 25% to 35% of them singletons. The specimen sequenced was cord blood. The receptors stem from a newborn girl in good health.

This clonotype turned up a few times. In DNA, the CDR3 is TGTGCCAGCAGGATGACCGGGACTAGATCTAACACCGGGGAGCTGTTTTTT. Protein sequence: CASRMTGTRSNTGELFF. The V and J genes are TRBV7-2 and TRBJ2-2; the match to TRBD2 covers 8 bases. This CDR3 spans 17 amino acids. The trim removed 6 bases at V and 2 bases at J, leaving 11 bases unmatched. The germline CDR1 and CDR2 sequences are SGHTA and FQGNSA.

The table lists this clonotype with a few counts. The chain employs TRBV24-1 and TRBJ2-1, with D tentatively TRBD1 (6 bases). The germline CDR1 and CDR2 sequences are KGHDR and SFDVKD. The V end lost 6 bases, the J end lost 9 bases, and 17 bases lay between the germline ends. The CDR3 consists of 14 residues. DNA for the CDR3: TGTGCCACCAGTTTGTTCCTCCTAGGGGGTGAGCAGTTCTTC. It translates to CATSLFLLGGEQFF.

This chain links TRBV6-6 with TRBJ1-1; D call uncertain. Germline values: CDR1 MNHNY, CDR2 SVGAGI (reference sequence). V lost 2 bases to trimming and J lost 8 bases, with 12 bases between them. The CDR3 is made up of 13 amino acids. Here the CDR3 reads CASSYLAGLEAFF. The DNA for the CDR3 is TGTGCCAGCAGTTACCTGGCAGGTCTCGAAGCTTTCTTT.

This clonotype was recorded a few times. The DNA for the CDR3 is TGTGCCAGCAGTTATAAGATTGGGCAGGGAAGGTACGAGCAGTACTTC. It codes for CASSYKIGQGRYEQYF. The chain combines TRBV6-5 with TRBJ2-7; D is perhaps TRBD1 (5 bases). This CDR3 has 16 residues. Germline-derived CDR1 and CDR2 are MNHEY and SVGAGI. The ends were cut back, 3 bases at V and 4 bases at J, with 19 bases in the middle.

A single count supports this clonotype. This clone may be a read error of a much larger clone one base away. The chain employs TRBV4-2 and TRBJ1-2; D not certain. The germline CDR1 and CDR2 sequences are LGHNA and YNFKEQ. The CDR3 has 12 residues. V lost 6 bases to trimming and J lost 5 bases, with 10 bases between them. In DNA form, the CDR3 reads TGTGCCAGCAGGCACAGAACATATGGCTACACCTTC. Translated: CASRHRTYGYTF.

The rearrangement joins TRBV4-2 to TRBJ1-5; D is unresolved. Trimming shortened V by 1 base and J by 5 bases, and 12 bases separated the two germline ends. There are 15 residues in the CDR3. Germline-derived CDR1 and CDR2 are LGHNA and YNFKEQ. The CDR3 bases are TGTGCCAGCAGCCAAGCTGGGTTGGGCCATCAGCCCCAGCATTTT. This sequence encodes CASSQAGLGHQPQHF.

The chain recombines TRBV20-1 with TRBJ2-5; 7 bases map to TRBD2. The CDR3 sequence is 14 residues long. Germline trimming cut 3 bases from V and 0 bases from J; bases unmatched to any gene: 4. From germline, CDR1 is DFQATT and CDR2 SNEGSKA (reference sequence). The CDR3 is CSASALADQETQYF. The DNA of the CDR3 is TGCAGTGCTAGCGCTCTAGCGGACCAAGAGACCCAGTACTTC.

The chain recombines TRBV25-1 with TRBJ2-1; D perhaps matches TRBD2 (6 bases). Trimming cost V 10 bases and J 13 bases, with 14 bases left between them. CDR1 is MGHDK, CDR2 SYGVNS, per germline. CDR3 length: 10 amino acids. CDR3 residues: CATYGGNQFF. Written as DNA, the CDR3 is TGTGCCACCTACGGGGGAAACCAGTTCTTC.

This chain joins TRBV29-1 and TRBJ1-2, with 8 bases matching TRBD1. The germline gives CDR1 SQVTM, CDR2 ANQGSEA. The ends lost 7 bases at V and 4 bases at J; junction bases unmatched: 11. CDR3 length: 14 amino acids. The CDR3 DNA reads TGCAGCGCCCAGAGGACAGGGAGTGGCTATGGCTACACCTTC. It encodes CSAQRTGSGYGYTF.

This clonotype was seen only a few times. The chain couples TRBV14 to TRBJ1-2; D unclear. This CDR3 has 13 amino acids. V was trimmed by 1 base and J by 5 bases, leaving 8 bases between them. Germline V CDR1 and CDR2: SGHDN, FVKESK. The CDR3 loop reads CASSQGNGYGYTF. The CDR3 nucleotides are TGTGCCAGCAGCCAAGGAAACGGGTATGGCTACACCTTC.

The V and J genes are TRBV6-1 and TRBJ1-1, with D possibly TRBD1 on 5 matching bases. V lost 6 bases to trimming and J lost 1 base, with 12 bases between them. This CDR3 contains 14 residues. The V gene's germline CDR1 is MNHNS and CDR2 SASEGT. The CDR3 here is CASRARGGNTEAFF. CDR3 in DNA: TGTGCCAGCAGGGCAAGGGGAGGGAACACTGAAGCTTTCTTT.

The chain uses TRBV27 and TRBJ2-4, with 7 nucleotides matching TRBD1. The ends lost 5 bases at V and 0 bases at J; junction bases unmatched: 7. CDR3 length equals 16 residues. Germline V CDR1 and CDR2: MNHEY, SMNVEV (reference sequence). CDR3 sequence reads: CASSPDRALAKNIQYF. The CDR3 region has the DNA TGTGCCAGCAGTCCTGACAGGGCTCTAGCCAAAAACATTCAGTACTTC.

This clonotype showed up just a few times. V is TRBV12-3 or TRBV12-4 and J is TRBJ2-7; TRBD1 matches at 7 bases. CDR3 length: 15 residues. V gave up 6 bases and J gave up 1 base; unmatched junction bases: 9. In DNA form, the CDR3 reads TGTGCCAGCAGCCCCGGACAGGTTTCATCCTACGAGCAGTACTTC. Translated, it gives CASSPGQVSSYEQYF.

The sample holds a few counts of this clonotype. The V and J genes are TRBV6-6 and TRBJ2-7, with D unresolved. The CDR3 loop spans 14 amino acids. V was cut by 7 bases and J by 7 bases, with 20 bases left in between. Germline V lookup: CDR1 MNHNY, CDR2 SVGAGI (reference sequence). The CDR3 protein is CASTPFLGKGEQYF. CDR3 nucleotide sequence: TGTGCCAGCACCCCATTCCTTGGGAAAGGGGAGCAGTACTTC.

In this sample, this clonotype turned up many times. The chain employs TRBV11-2 and TRBJ2-3; D call uncertain. Per germline, CDR1 SGHAT and CDR2 FQNNGV. Trimming removed 6 bases from V and 4 bases from J, with 11 bases in between. This CDR3 is 13 amino acids long. The CDR3 sequence is CASSPRAADTQYF. CDR3 coding DNA: TGTGCCAGCAGTCCTAGGGCAGCAGATACGCAGTATTTT.

In regard to this clonotype: Compared with germline, one end of the junction differs, possibly owing to a read error. The chain employs TRBV5-1 and TRBJ1-5; D gene uncertain. CDR3 size: 14 residues. Germline V gene lookup returns CDR1 SGHRS and CDR2 YFSETQ. CDR3 nucleotide sequence: TGCGCCAGCAGCTTGGGGGTGAGCAATCAGCCCCAGAATTTT. Translating gives CASSLGVSNQPQNF.

This clonotype was counted a few times. V usage is TRBV19 and J usage is TRBJ1-2; D uncertain. The V end lost 3 bases, the J end lost 6 bases, and 11 bases lay between the germline ends. Germline-derived CDR1 and CDR2 are LNHDA and SQIVND (reference sequence). The CDR3 contains 13 residues. The CDR3 region is CASSMGWEDGYTF. The CDR3 DNA follows: TGTGCCAGTAGTATGGGTTGGGAGGATGGCTACACCTTC.

V and J are TRBV5-1 and TRBJ2-5; D is unresolved. The germline gives CDR1 SGHRS, CDR2 YFSETQ. With 4 bases removed from V and 5 bases from J, the gap between germline ends came to 12 bases. The CDR3 length is 13 residues. The CDR3 protein is CASSVVQRETQYF. The CDR3 DNA is TGCGCCAGCAGCGTGGTCCAAAGGGAGACCCAGTACTTC.

Written as DNA, the CDR3 is TGTGCCAGCAGCTTAAAAAAACTAGCGGGGGGGCCTCGACCCGGCACAGATACGCAGTATTTT. This codes for CASSLKKLAGGPRPGTDTQYF. The genes are TRBV11-2 and TRBJ2-3; 13 bases fit TRBD2. V lost 2 bases to trimming and J lost 1 base; unmatched junction nucleotides: 15. The CDR3 runs to 21 residues. Germline-derived CDR1 and CDR2 are SGHAT and FQNNGV.

On this clonotype itself: A much bigger clone sits one base away, suggesting this may be a read error. The chain recombines TRBV5-1 with TRBJ2-4; 10 bases are shared with TRBD2. CDR1 is SGHRS, CDR2 YFSETQ, per germline. With V trimmed by 3 bases and J by 13 bases, 10 bases remained unmatched. CDR3 length: 14 amino acids. The CDR3 nucleotides read TGCGCCAGCAGCTCCGGGACTAGCGTCTACAAGCAGTACTTC. Amino acids: CASSSGTSVYKQYF.

This clonotype was found a few times. The CDR3 sequence is CATSRDRMGGLTDTQYF. Written as DNA, the CDR3 is TGTGCCACCAGCAGAGATCGAATGGGCGGGCTCACAGATACGCAGTATTTT. This chain connects TRBV15 to TRBJ2-3; D is perhaps TRBD2 (5 bases). The length of the CDR3 is 17 residues. The germline V and J ends were trimmed by 0 bases and 2 bases, with 15 bases remaining between them. Germline CDR1 reads LNHNV; CDR2 reads YYDKDF (reference sequence). The full variable domain, completed using reference TRBV15 and TRBJ2-3, is DAMVIQNPRYQVTQFGKPVTLSCSQTLNHNVMYWYQQKSSQAPKLLFHYYDKDFNNEADTPDNFQSRRPNTSFCFLDIRSPGLGDTAMYLCATSRDRMGGLTDTQYFGPGTRLTVL.

About this clonotype: Since a much larger clone is just one base distant, this may be a read error. This chain links TRBV12-3 or TRBV12-4 with TRBJ2-1, with D perhaps matching TRBD1 (5 bases). V was cut by 3 bases and J by 10 bases, with 16 bases left in between. This CDR3 contains 14 residues. CDR3 in amino acids: CASSFSGATYEQFF. In DNA form, the CDR3 reads TGTGCCAGCAGTTTTAGTGGGGCCACCTACGAGCAGTTCTTC.

The genes are TRBV3-1 and TRBJ1-5; possibly TRBD1 for D (5 bases). V was trimmed by 1 base and J by 0 bases, leaving 16 bases between them. The CDR3 is made up of 18 amino acids. Per germline, CDR1 LGHDT and CDR2 YNNKEL (reference sequence). This CDR3 reads CASSQGAGWVYSNQPQHF. CDR3 DNA: TGTGCCAGCAGCCAAGGGGCAGGGTGGGTTTATAGCAATCAGCCCCAGCATTTT.

This clonotype was seen more than once but under ten times. The rearrangement links TRBV29-1 to TRBJ2-5; D unclear. The V gene's germline CDR1 is SQVTM and CDR2 ANQGSEA. V gave up 5 bases and J gave up 1 base, with 8 bases separating them. CDR3 length equals 12 residues. DNA of the CDR3: TGCAGCGTTAGTACGGGCCAAGAGACCCAGTACTTC. This translates into CSVSTGQETQYF. Supplemented by reference TRBV29-1 and TRBJ2-5, the full variable domain reads SAVISQKPSRDICQRGTSLTIQCQVDSQVTMMFWYRQQPGQSLTLIATANQGSEATYESGFVIDKFPISRPNLTFSTLTVSNMSPEDSSIYLCSVSTGQETQYFGPGTRLLVL.

In this sample, this clonotype turned up many times. This chain connects TRBV5-1 to TRBJ2-3, with D unresolved. The CDR3 totals 15 residues. Looked up from germline, CDR1 is SGHRS and CDR2 is YFSETQ. Trimming removed 3 bases from V and 3 bases from J, with 14 bases in between. This CDR3 reads CASSSGPVGTDTQYF. As DNA, the CDR3 is TGCGCCAGCAGCTCTGGTCCGGTTGGTACAGATACGCAGTATTTT.

This clonotype appeared a few times. The V and J genes are TRBV20-1 and TRBJ2-2, with TRBD1 as a possible D gene (6 bases). There are 15 residues in the CDR3. Germline assignment: CDR1 DFQATT and CDR2 SNEGSKA (reference sequence). The ends were cut back, 1 base at V and 5 bases at J, with 14 bases in the middle. The CDR3 sequence is CSARVMGAWTGELFF. For the CDR3, the DNA is TGCAGTGCTAGAGTTATGGGGGCGTGGACCGGGGAGCTGTTTTTT.